One and the same sample provided the 23 T cell receptor beta chains below, sequenced in a study of regulatory T cells in long-lasting Graves disease. Noted time point: persistent/refractory GD, antithyroid drugs over 5 years with positive TRAb. PBMC RNA served as the TCR library source. Construction of TCR beta libraries relied on iRepertoire HTBI primers and on Arm-PCR targeting CDR3 regions. TCRdb re-called the multiplex PCR reads through MiXCR, storing one row per CDR3 protein. The data show approximately 380,000 distinct CDR3 sequences, about 20% seen once. The starting material was peripheral blood mononuclear cells (PBMCs), obtained when the disease was refractory, from a patient treated with antithyroid drugs. The origin of the receptors is a female donor with Graves disease.

The CDR3 sequence is CSAMEEPGELFF. CDR3 in DNA: TGCAGTGCGATGGAGGAACCCGGGGAGCTGTTTTTT. V usage is TRBV20-1 and J usage is TRBJ2-2; D might be TRBD2 (5 bases). Germline V gives CDR1 DFQATT, CDR2 SNEGSKA (reference sequence). CDR3 size: 12 residues. Trimming shortened V by 6 bases and J by 6 bases, and 11 bases separated the two germline ends.

This clonotype was counted at least ten times. The chain combines TRBV2 with TRBJ1-3; D is unresolved. The CDR3 is 14 residues long. V lost 7 bases and J lost 3, with 13 bases in between. Germline V gene lookup returns CDR1 SNHLY and CDR2 FYNNEI. Written as DNA, the CDR3 is TGTGCCAGCATCGCCCGGTCTTATGGAAACACCATATATTTT. Encoded protein: CASIARSYGNTIYF.

The chain uses TRBV27 and TRBJ2-7; TRBD1 or TRBD2 may be the D gene (5 bases each). CDR1 and CDR2 from the germline V gene are MNHEY and SMNVEV (reference sequence). CDR3 length: 16 amino acids. Between the trimmed V and J ends, which lost 4 bases and 0 bases, there was a span of 16 bases. DNA for the CDR3: TGTGCCAGCAGTTCGCTCGGGACCCGCACCTCCTACGAGCAGTACTTC. This translates into CASSSLGTRTSYEQYF.

This clonotype occurred a few times. V usage is TRBV5-1 and J usage is TRBJ2-7; D is uncertain. Trimming took 0 bases from V and 6 from J, leaving 10 bases between them. From germline, CDR1 is SGHRS and CDR2 YFSETQ. This CDR3 spans 13 amino acids. CDR3 sequence: CASSLVAAREQYF. The CDR3 DNA reads as TGCGCCAGCAGCTTGGTGGCAGCTCGCGAGCAGTACTTC.

The gene calls are TRBV5-1 and TRBJ2-7; perhaps TRBD1 as D (5 bases). V dropped 3 bases and J dropped 5 bases, with 12 bases sitting between them. Per the germline V gene, CDR1 is SGHRS and CDR2 is YFSETQ. This CDR3 spans 13 amino acids. The CDR3: CASSYLGADEQYF. CDR3 nucleotide sequence: TGCGCCAGCAGCTACCTAGGGGCAGACGAGCAGTACTTC.

This chain connects TRBV11-1 to TRBJ2-3, with D unresolved. V shed 5 bases and J shed 5 bases, with 11 bases lying between them. There are 13 residues in the CDR3. CDR1 is SGHAT and CDR2 is FQDESV in the germline V gene (reference sequence). The CDR3 coding sequence is TGTGCCAGCAGCCTAAGGCGTTTAGATACGCAGTATTTT. This codes for CASSLRRLDTQYF.

This clonotype came up a few times. The gene calls are TRBV3-1 and TRBJ1-1; a weak D match, TRBD1 (5 bases). The CDR3 is made up of 15 amino acids. Germline CDR1 is LGHDT and CDR2 is YNNKEL (reference sequence). The germline V and J ends were trimmed by 0 bases and 0 bases, with 8 bases remaining between them. The CDR3 coding sequence is TGTGCCAGCAGCCAAGATGTAGGGGTGAACACTGAAGCTTTCTTT. Encoded protein: CASSQDVGVNTEAFF.

This clonotype has just a few counts. This chain uses TRBV20-1 with TRBJ1-5, with 7 positions matching TRBD1. The CDR3 spans 14 residues. V was clipped by 2 bases and J by 6 bases; unmatched bases: 7. Germline loops: CDR1 DFQATT, CDR2 SNEGSKA (reference sequence). The CDR3 region has the DNA TGCAGTGCTAGAAGACCCCAGGGGGTTCAGCCCCAGCATTTT. Translated, it gives CSARRPQGVQPQHF.

This clonotype was recorded many times. V gene TRBV6-1 combines with J gene TRBJ1-5; tentatively, D is TRBD1 (6 bases). This CDR3 region has 15 residues. The germline gives CDR1 MNHNS, CDR2 SASEGT. V was cut by 3 bases and J by 0 bases, with 9 bases left in between. The DNA of the CDR3 is TGTGCCAGCAGTGAGGACAGTAATAGCAATCAGCCCCAGCATTTT. It specifies CASSEDSNSNQPQHF.

This clonotype has more than one count but fewer than ten. The chain is built from TRBV18 and TRBJ1-4, with D perhaps matching TRBD1 (6 bases). Looked up from germline, CDR1 is KGHSH and CDR2 is LQKENI. The CDR3 spans 15 residues. Trimming took off 3 bases at V and 6 bases at J, with 14 bases between the two ends. CDR3 sequence (DNA): TGTGCCAGCTCACCCTCGACAGGACCGGATGAAAAACTGTTTTTT. The encoded protein is CASSPSTGPDEKLFF. The variable domain in full, with the rest retrieved from reference TRBV18 and TRBJ1-4, is NAGVMQNPRHLVRRRGQEARLRCSPMKGHSHVYWYRQLPEEGLKFMVYLQKENIIDESGMPKERFSAEFPKEGPSILRIQQVVRGDSAAYFCASSPSTGPDEKLFFGSGTQLSVL.

The chain has TRBV5-1 and TRBJ2-7, with D hard to call. V was trimmed by 7 bases and J by 1 base, leaving 18 bases between them. The CDR3 runs to 15 residues. Germline CDR1 and CDR2: SGHRS and YFSETQ. The CDR3 coding sequence is TGCGCCAGCTCGATTGGGGAAACCCCTTCCTACGAGCAGTACTTC. This sequence encodes CASSIGETPSYEQYF. Looking up the rest from reference TRBV5-1 and TRBJ2-7 gives the full variable domain: KAGVTQTPRYLIKTRGQQVTLSCSPISGHRSVSWYQQTPGQGLQFLFEYFSETQRNKGNFPGRFSGRQFSNSRSEMNVSTLELGDSALYLCASSIGETPSYEQYFGPGTRLTVT.

Remarks on this clonotype: A much larger clone sits a single nucleotide away, making a read error possible. This chain connects TRBV18 to TRBJ2-5; D not resolved. Trimming shortened V by 5 bases and J by 1 base, and 11 bases separated the two germline ends. Germline CDR1 and CDR2: KGHSH and LQKENI. CDR3 size: 14 residues. In DNA, the CDR3 is TGTGCCAGCTCATCACAAGCCAGCCAAGAGACCCAGTACTTC. Protein product: CASSSQASQETQYF.

This clonotype showed up many times. This chain uses TRBV6-5 with TRBJ2-5, with D perhaps TRBD1 (6 bases). The ends were cut back, 2 bases at V and 1 base at J, with 8 bases in the middle. CDR1 and CDR2 (germline): MNHEY, SVGAGI. The CDR3 covers 14 residues. The DNA of the CDR3 is TGTGCCAGCAGTTACCGACAGGTCCAAGAGACCCAGTACTTC. This translates into CASSYRQVQETQYF.

The chain uses TRBV6-5 and TRBJ2-1, with D perhaps matching TRBD2 (5 bases). There are 14 residues in the CDR3. Trimming left V 2 bases short and J 7 bases short, with 12 bases between. CDR1 is MNHEY and CDR2 is SVGAGI in the germline V gene. As DNA, the CDR3 is TGTGCCAGCAGTTACAACCCTAGCTTAAATGAGCAGTTCTTC. Translation: CASSYNPSLNEQFF.

The V gene is TRBV7-6, the J gene TRBJ1-3; a possible D gene is TRBD1 (5 bases). This CDR3 region has 18 residues. In germline, CDR1 is SGHVS, CDR2 FNYEAQ. The V end lost 2 bases, the J end lost 4 bases, and 21 bases lay between the germline ends. The CDR3 is CASSLRGGPGLLGNTIYF. The CDR3 coding sequence is TGTGCCAGCAGCTTAAGGGGCGGGCCGGGGTTGCTCGGAAACACCATATATTTT.

The chain has TRBV27 and TRBJ2-5; 8 bases map to TRBD2. The CDR3 loop spans 15 amino acids. With 8 bases clipped from V and 5 bases from J, the junction kept 13 bases outside the gene matches. Germline CDR1 and CDR2: MNHEY and SMNVEV (reference sequence). The DNA of the CDR3 is TGTGCCAGCTCTTTAACCGGGAGGGTCGGGGAGACCCAGTACTTC. This encodes CASSLTGRVGETQYF.

This clonotype was counted many times. The gene calls are TRBV7-2 and TRBJ2-2; D gene ambiguous. V was shortened by 1 base and J by 4 bases, with 1 base between the two germline ends. There are 12 residues in the CDR3. Germline V lookup: CDR1 SGHTA, CDR2 FQGNSA. This CDR3 reads CASSLGTGELFF. DNA of the CDR3: TGTGCCAGCAGCTTAGGCACCGGGGAGCTGTTTTTT.

This clonotype was seen a handful of times. This chain uses TRBV27 with TRBJ2-1; D remains ambiguous. Germline V CDR1 and CDR2: MNHEY, SMNVEV (reference sequence). V was clipped by 3 bases and J by 7 bases, with 10 bases between them. This CDR3 is built from 13 residues. CDR3 nucleotides: TGTGCCAGCAGTTTGCGTGGCAGTAATGAGCAGTTCTTC. This sequence encodes CASSLRGSNEQFF.

The DNA for the CDR3 is TGTGCCAGCACCACAAAATCGACTAGCGGGAGGCCCCAGTACTTC. Its translation is CASTTKSTSGRPQYF. The chain is built from TRBV7-2 and TRBJ2-7; the match to TRBD2 covers 13 bases. Germline V CDR1 and CDR2: SGHTA, FQGNSA. Trimming took 7 bases from V and 10 from J; bases not matched to a gene: 13. The CDR3 consists of 15 residues.

The chain recombines TRBV10-1 with TRBJ2-5, with D unclear. V lost 3 bases to trimming and J lost 1 base, with 9 bases between them. This CDR3 is 14 amino acids long. The germline V gene has CDR1 WNHNN and CDR2 SYGVQD (reference sequence). Here the CDR3 reads CASSETLSQETQYF. The CDR3 DNA reads TGCGCCAGCAGTGAAACCCTCTCCCAAGAGACCCAGTACTTC.

About this clonotype itself: One end of the junction varies from germline; a read error may be responsible. The chain links TRBV10-3 to TRBJ2-7; the match to TRBD1 covers 10 bases. Germline V gives CDR1 ENHRY, CDR2 SYGVKD. The CDR3 consists of 17 residues. As DNA, the CDR3 is TGTGCCATCGGTGAGTCGTTGTGGGACAGGGGATCCTACGAGCAGTACTTC. Amino acid sequence: CAIGESLWDRGSYEQYF.

This clonotype has only a few counts. The chain employs TRBV7-9 and TRBJ1-1, with D maybe TRBD1 (6 bases). V shed 4 bases and J shed 3 bases, with 12 bases lying between them. The CDR3 sequence is 14 residues long. The germline V gene has CDR1 SEHNR and CDR2 FQNEAQ (reference sequence). This CDR3 reads CASSSGAQDTEAFF. DNA for the CDR3: TGTGCCAGCAGCTCGGGGGCGCAGGACACTGAAGCTTTCTTT.

This clonotype occurred a few times. V is TRBV19 and J is TRBJ2-7, with a tentative D call TRBD1 (6 bases). Germline V gene data show CDR1 as LNHDA and CDR2 as SQIVND (reference sequence). The CDR3 length is 11 residues. Trimming cost V 5 bases and J 9 bases, with 11 bases left between them. CDR3 in DNA: TGTGCCAGTAGTCAGGGGCAGGTGCAGTACTTC. This encodes CASSQGQVQYF. The variable domain in full, completed from reference TRBV19 and TRBJ2-7, reads DGGITQSPKYLFRKEGQNVTLSCEQNLNHDAMYWYRQDPGQGLRLIYYSQIVNDFQKGDIAEGYSVSREKKESFPLTVTSAQKNPTAFYLCASSQGQVQYFGPGTRLTVT.